Listed here is a single T cell receptor beta chain. The data were obtained in a study of CD8 T cells in Susac syndrome. RNA, at roughly 0.5 to 1 ug, was reverse transcribed with random hexamers. Across 54 Vbeta and 13 Jbeta, TCR beta CDR3 was amplified with immunoSEQ multiplex PCR. TCRdb re-analysed the immunoSEQ multiplex PCR reads in MiXCR, keeping a single row per CDR3 protein. The top ten hold over 0.1% of the sample, which has over 100,000 distinct CDR3 sequences, 92% seen once. Material for sequencing was CD8+ T cells from PBMCs. This TCR derives from a human donor in good health.

The CDR3 region is CASSRHTGSSYNEQFF. For the CDR3, the DNA is TGTGCCAGCAGTCGGCATACAGGGAGCTCCTACAATGAGCAGTTCTTC. The rearrangement links TRBV11-2 to TRBJ2-1; perhaps TRBD1 as D (6 bases). V was clipped by 6 bases and J by 0 bases, with 15 bases between them. Per germline, CDR1 SGHAT and CDR2 FQNNGV. CDR3 length equals 16 residues.